This T cell receptor (beta chain) was captured in a study of blood T cell repertoires in COVID-19 (dated by TCRdb to the early 2020s). Study-level background: Samples from collaborators originated in the United States, Italy and Spain and spanned both the acute and convalescent phases of COVID-19. Where available, HLA class I and class II types were taken from metadata supplied by the sample provider and were not determined by assay-based typing. Nearly every sample came with metadata listing a de-identified subject ID, COVID-19 status, age in years and sex. Subjects who had been exposed to COVID-19, were actively infected with it, or had recovered from it provided the deeply sampled blood TCRbeta repertoires that made up the dataset. A freely available public database, intended as a resource for researchers studying the immune response to SARS-CoV-2, is where the repertoires were released. Samples were obtained from the ongoing ImmuneRACE study (first 160 participants) and from about 1,300 subjects provided by 6 global collaborators. The prospective study material was composed of cDNA or gDNA derived from T cells, B-cell-depleted T cells, or PBMCs.

TCRbeta CDR3 regions were amplified from genomic DNA using the immunoSEQ Assay, a bias-controlled multiplex PCR. The authors' analysis ran thus. The number of nucleated cells in each sample was estimated by amplification of reference gene primers within the assay. To quantify the absolute abundance of each unique TCRbeta CDR3 rearrangement, sequence reads were collapsed and filtered. For each sample, productive Simpson clonality was calculated by taking the square root of Simpson's diversity index across productive rearrangements. The table was pulled from immuneACCESS by TCRdb, which kept in-frame rearrangements only. Such tables lose some clones; where checked, under half of the loss comes from unresolved V genes, and the rest has no known cause. V, J and clone size are taken as reported in that table, and D and trimming were inferred from the DNA itself. Recorded for this sample are around 130,000 clones; around 80% of them occurred a single time. Approximately 1.8% of the sample belongs to the ten largest clones.

Comments on this clone: Its antigen is currently not known. Base qualities were left out, and no much larger clone turns up one base away.

What the research found in general, with its limitations: How much clinical and demographic metadata was included differed by source and by participant, and the metadata was provided uncurated.

V is pared back by 8 bases and J by 0 bases, with 10 bases lying between the germline termini. The germline V gene gives CDR1 as ENHRY and CDR2 as SYGVKD. Including cysteine and phenylalanine, the CDR3 has 14 amino acids. Left in the record is the CDR3 DNA by itself, 42 bases read in frame from the first base. Participants in the prospective study were enrolled through a virtual design, were aged roughly 18 to 90 years, and lived in approximately 25 United States geographic areas. In the prospective study, cohorts were assigned on the basis of participant-reported clinical history obtained from a screening survey and a study questionnaire. Exposed participants had been in contact, within 2 weeks of entering the study, with a person who had a PCR-confirmed or clinician-diagnosed case of COVID-19. In the prospective study, mobile phlebotomists collected whole blood, serum and a nasopharyngeal or oropharyngeal swab from each participant. Prospective study participants could optionally give additional blood draws and questionnaires over an approximately 2-month period. Blood samples from the prospective study were shipped frozen or at room temperature prior to DNA extraction.

This TCR was sampled from a woman younger than 30 who had been exposed to COVID-19. This chain joins TRBV10-3 to TRBJ2-2, and perhaps TRBD1 as D gene, on 5 matching bases. The sample comprised PBMCs or T cells enriched from blood (not recorded which). CDR3 region: CAIAWGSNTGELFF. The sequenced DNA is TGTGCCATCGCGTGGGGCTCGAACACCGGGGAGCTGTTTTTT.